The T cell receptor beta chain described here comes from a study of identical twins (dated by TCRdb to 2016 to 2018). In terms of the full investigation: TCR alpha and beta repertoires from monozygotic twins, unrelated adults of various ages and cord blood were deep-sequenced to test whether fetal clonotypes persist. To rule out contamination, replicate twin experiments were performed at different times with different library preparation protocols.

A remark on this clonotype: Its antigen specificity is not known. No much larger clone is present one base from it, and per-base qualities are unavailable.

Points the paper makes about the study in general: Because the same donors could not be followed over many years, the conclusions depended on cross-sectional statistical analysis. Fewer insertions were carried by abundant cord blood beta clonotypes, a similar but weaker trend appeared in young adult naive repertoires, and no such trend appeared in memory repertoires. Zero-insertion analyses could be partly confounded by invariant T cells such as MAIT and iNKT, though diverse VJ usage argued against such confounding for most clonotypes. Excess twin sharing in beta out-of-frame sequences was weaker because fewer shared sequences lowered the signal-to-noise ratio. Compared with coincidental sharing between unrelated individuals, an excess of low generation-probability sequences was observed among out-of-frame TCR alpha sequences shared between twins. Out-of-frame TCR alpha sharing in monozygotic twins was systematically underestimated by recombination models, whereas sharing between unrelated individuals was in agreement with the recombination models.

The library was obtained by 5' RACE. TCRdb records Illumina HiSeq 2000 as the sequencer. Template switching introduced a universal primer binding site; the final cDNA contained a unique molecular identifier, enabling accurate counting of TCR cDNA molecules. Specific primers in the conserved constant-segment region were used to synthesize first-strand cDNA for TCR alpha and beta chains. To control for contamination, every cDNA library carried two barcodes: a SMART-Mk sample barcode plus Illumina barcodes. TruSeq adapter sequences, together with Illumina sample barcodes, were added in two successive PCR steps. The TCR alpha and beta cDNA libraries were sequenced on the Illumina HiSeq platform using custom primers. Turning to the authors' computational methods: Unique molecular identifiers were extracted from raw reads with MiGEC, and CDR3 positions were determined with MiXCR. Recombination models were inferred per individual with the repgenHMM and IGoR tools using an EM algorithm. Shared clonotype analysis was performed with the tcR package in R, normalizing sharing by the product of cloneset sizes. Out-of-frame nonproductive sequences were analyzed to study raw recombination free of thymic and clonal selection effects. TCRdb's own reprocessing of the public reads used fastp at Q25 and MiXCR and kept productive beta chains. Entries are consolidated by CDR3 protein sequence, retaining the most common genes and DNA. The V and J calls reflect TCRdb's pipeline rather than the authors' work. This sample gives 1.5 million to 2 million distinct CDR3 sequences in total; less than 40% of them show up just once. The biggest ten clones account for less than 0.35% of the sample.

Only healthy Caucasian donors were included. The CDR3 measures 19 amino acids from cysteine to phenylalanine. CDR3 DNA only is kept here, 57 bases in frame from base 1. CDR1 ENHRY and CDR2 SYGVKD were looked up in the germline V gene. Clipping removes 0 bases from V and 4 bases from J, with 12 as the unmatched junction base count. The V and J genes are TRBV10-3 and TRBJ1-3, with TRBD1 matching 10 junction bases. The TCR originated in a newborn girl in good health. Source material: cord blood. DNA sequence: TGTGCCATCAGTGAGTCGATGACGAGACAGGGGGCTAACGGAAACACCATATATTTT. Translated, this is CAISESMTRQGANGNTIYF.